One TCR beta chain is described in this entry. The data originate from a study of T-cell reconstitution after alpha-beta-depleted transplantation in children. There are 16 residues in the CDR3. CDR1 and CDR2 from the germline V gene are SGDLS and YYNGEE. V shed 0 bases, J shed 3 bases, and the junction held 5 bases outside the gene matches. Researchers prepared the TCRbeta library using unique molecular identifiers, the study reports. TCRdb reprocessed the PCR reads with MiXCR, giving one entry per CDR3 protein. Found here are around 500,000 distinct CDR3 sequences, around 13% of them singletons; the top ten hold around 6.1%.

The rearrangement joins TRBV9 to TRBJ2-2, with 7 positions matching TRBD2. The TCR was taken from a human donor who donated a stem cell graft to a child with combined immunodeficiency. The material was PBMCs from the stem cell graft donor, obtained from the stem cell graft. This CDR3 reads CASSVGLAAHTGELFF. DNA of the CDR3: TGTGCCAGCAGCGTAGGGCTAGCGGCCCACACCGGGGAGCTGTTTTTT.